These 11 T cell receptor beta chains were sequenced from one sample in a study of T cell clusters in autoimmune cytopenias. TRB rearrangements were amplified by touch-down multiplex PCR with mixed TRB-A/B primers. Reprocessing the multiplex PCR reads, TCRdb reports a single entry for every CDR3 protein and omits DNA. The sample table includes about 2,700 distinct CDR3 sequences. Approximately 40,000 genome equivalents of blood DNA were amplified for TRB. These records were also assigned to another study, of T cell repertoires in aging, cancer and after chemotherapy.

Source material: peripheral blood. The receptors stem from a human donor with an autoimmune cytopenia or autoimmune hepatitis (not recorded which).

This clonotype ranks as medium-sized in terms of frequency. The CDR3 protein is CASSYGLAGKVEQFF. This sequence joins TRBV6-5 and TRBJ2-1; the D gene TCRdb calls, TRBD2, cannot be checked with no DNA. CDR3 length equals 15 residues. Germline lookup yields CDR1 MNHEY and CDR2 SVGAGI.

The chain is built from TRBV6-1 and TRBJ1-2; TCRdb lists TRBD1, though no DNA is available to test this call. Germline CDR1 reads MNHNS; CDR2 reads SASEGT. This CDR3 spans 14 amino acids. This CDR3 is CASSEGGRALGYTF.

Frequency places this clonotype as medium-sized (0.01 to 0.1%). J is TRBJ1-2 and V is TRBV19; the TCRdb call, TRBD1, lacks DNA for checking. CDR1 and CDR2 from the germline V gene are LNHDA and SQIVND (reference sequence). The CDR3 sequence is 13 residues long. CDR3 in amino acids: CASKGRAQYGYTF.

This clonotype shows up as medium-sized (0.01 to 0.1%) by frequency. The chain links TRBV19 to TRBJ1-1. Germline assignment: CDR1 LNHDA and CDR2 SQIVND (reference sequence). This CDR3 has 12 amino acids. CDR3 loop: CASRDSESEAFF.

In terms of frequency, this clonotype is medium-sized. V and J are TRBV6-5 and TRBJ2-5. The CDR3 has 13 residues. Germline CDR1 reads MNHEY; CDR2 reads SVGAGI. CDR3 sequence reads: CASRPINEETQYF.

The chain joins TRBV6-6 to TRBJ2-3; TCRdb's D call, TRBD1, is unchecked because there is no DNA. Per germline, CDR1 MNHNY and CDR2 SVGAGI (reference sequence). This CDR3 contains 15 residues. Here the CDR3 reads CASTPKPHRADTQYF.

The chain recombines TRBV19 with TRBJ1-5; the TRBD1 assignment by TCRdb is unverifiable without DNA. The CDR3 sequence is 16 residues long. The V gene's germline CDR1 is LNHDA and CDR2 SQIVND (reference sequence). The CDR3: CASSILGQGGQQPQHF.

The chain has TRBV5-6 and TRBJ2-4; TCRdb proposes TRBD1, but this gene call is untestable without DNA. This CDR3 has 13 amino acids. Germline assignment: CDR1 SGHDT and CDR2 YYEEEE. CDR3 region: CASKDSVKNIQYF.

By frequency, this clonotype registers medium-sized. This sequence joins TRBV5-4 and TRBJ2-2. The CDR3 is 12 amino acids. Germline lookup yields CDR1 SGHNT and CDR2 YYREEE (reference sequence). CDR3 sequence reads: CASSVPAGELFF.

This clonotype is classed as medium-sized (0.01 to 0.1%) by frequency. The chain uses TRBV30 and TRBJ2-2. Germline V lookup: CDR1 GTSNPN, CDR2 SVGIG (reference sequence). The CDR3 sequence is 13 residues long. This CDR3 is CAWSKGNTGELFF.

This clonotype is deemed medium-sized by its frequency. The chain joins TRBV5-1 to TRBJ1-4. Per germline, CDR1 SGHRS and CDR2 YFSETQ. This CDR3 has 15 residues. This CDR3 is CASSLQLSIGEKLFF.